This is a list of T cell receptor beta chains from one sample in a study of CD4 T cells in relation to SARS-CoV-2 and coronaviruses. Sequenced by immunoSEQ multiplex PCR; TCRdb stores in-frame clones only, minus some. The sample yields around 45,000 clones, more than 65% seen once. These receptors' targets are unknown. Sequenced material: naive CD4+ T cells from PBMCs, cultured in vitro. The receptors here all came from an adult with COVID-19. Each CDR3 is given with its conserved first and last residue. A D gene is named only where the DNA matches it firmly. Size values are once, few and many counts, or a class for expanded clones, and some rows have none.

size	V	J	D	CDR3	DNA
-	TRBV9	TRBJ1-5	TRBD1	CASSPGTGVNQPQHF	TGTGCCAGCAGCCCAGGGACAGGGGTTAATCAGCCCCAGCATTTT
-	TRBV10-3	TRBJ1-6	TRBD1	CAISPGGHGNSPLHF	TGTGCCATCAGTCCAGGGGGACACGGTAATTCACCCCTCCACTTT
-	TRBV6-1	TRBJ2-3	-	CASSDRGPTDTQYF	TGTGCCAGCAGTGATCGCGGCCCCACAGATACGCAGTATTTT
few	TRBV30	TRBJ1-6	-	CAWRGQGTTHNSPLHF	TGTGCCTGGAGGGGGCAGGGAACTACTCATAATTCACCCCTCCACTTT
-	TRBV5-8	TRBJ1-1	TRBD1	CASSSNPGTVMNTEAFF	TGTGCCAGCAGTTCTAACCCCGGGACAGTAATGAACACTGAAGCTTTCTTT
once	TRBV30	TRBJ1-4	-	CAWSAQTSLKIFF	TGTGCCTGGAGTGCACAGACATCCTTAAAAATTTTTTTT
-	TRBV9	TRBJ2-1	-	CASSPHDPIHEQFF	TGTGCCAGCAGCCCTCACGACCCGATACATGAGCAGTTCTTC
-	TRBV10-3	TRBJ1-2	-	CAISEGQFRTTSSNYGYTF	TGTGCCATCAGTGAGGGGCAGTTCCGAACGACCTCCTCTAACTATGGCTACACCTTC
-	TRBV28	TRBJ1-5	-	CASAWWGRSNQPQHF	TGTGCCAGCGCATGGTGGGGTCGGAGCAATCAGCCCCAGCATTTT
-	TRBV3-1/TRBV3-2	TRBJ1-5	-	CASSQRQGGQPQHF	TGTGCCAGCAGCCAGAGGCAGGGTGGTCAGCCCCAGCATTTT